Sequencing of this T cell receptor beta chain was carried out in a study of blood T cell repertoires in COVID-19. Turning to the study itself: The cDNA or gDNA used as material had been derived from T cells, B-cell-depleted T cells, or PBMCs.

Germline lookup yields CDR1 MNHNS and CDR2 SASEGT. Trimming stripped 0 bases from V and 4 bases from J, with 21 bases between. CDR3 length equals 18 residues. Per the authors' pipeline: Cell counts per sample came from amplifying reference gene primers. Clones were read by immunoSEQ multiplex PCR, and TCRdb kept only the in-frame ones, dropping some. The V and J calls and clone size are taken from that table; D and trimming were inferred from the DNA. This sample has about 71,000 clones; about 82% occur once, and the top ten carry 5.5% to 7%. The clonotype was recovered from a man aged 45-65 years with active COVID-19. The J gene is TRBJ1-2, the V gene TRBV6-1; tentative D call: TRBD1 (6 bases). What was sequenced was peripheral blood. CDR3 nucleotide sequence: TGTGCCAGCAGTGAAGCCCGTTTAGGCAGGGGTGTCTCCTATGGCTACACCTTC. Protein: CASSEARLGRGVSYGYTF.